This entry lists 29 T cell receptor beta chains sequenced from one sample in a study of T cell responses to AZD1222 COVID-19 vaccine. Profiled with immunoSEQ multiplex PCR; TCRdb holds only in-frame clones, not every one. The profile shows more than 95,000 clones, roughly nine tenths of them singletons. The sequencing here drew on peripheral blood, taken on day 0 of AZD1222 vaccination. The receptors here all came from an adult in good health.

The gene calls are TRBV19 and TRBJ1-2, with D unclear. This CDR3 contains 13 residues. V lost 6 bases to trimming and J lost 6 bases, with 14 bases between them. Germline V gives CDR1 LNHDA, CDR2 SQIVND (reference sequence). CDR3 region: CASSQSRADGYTF. The CDR3 bases are TGTGCCAGTAGCCAGAGTAGGGCGGATGGCTACACCTTC. The variable domain in full, with the rest retrieved from reference TRBV19 and TRBJ1-2, is DGGITQSPKYLFRKEGQNVTLSCEQNLNHDAMYWYRQDPGQGLRLIYYSQIVNDFQKGDIAEGYSVSREKKESFPLTVTSAQKNPTAFYLCASSQSRADGYTFGSGTRLTVV.

The chain is built from TRBV12-3 or TRBV12-4 and TRBJ2-7; D is ambiguous. Trimming stripped 8 bases from V and 3 bases from J, with 14 bases between. The CDR3 contains 13 residues. CDR3 region: CASATSGGYEQYF. DNA for the CDR3: TGTGCCAGCGCTACATCCGGTGGCTACGAGCAGTACTTC.

V is TRBV9 and J is TRBJ1-1; D gene ambiguous. The CDR3 consists of 13 residues. The germline CDR1 and CDR2 sequences are SGDLS and YYNGEE. Trimming shortened V by 3 bases and J by 0 bases, and 6 bases separated the two germline ends. CDR3 in amino acids: CASSATVNTEAFF. CDR3 bases: TGTGCCAGCAGCGCTACAGTGAACACTGAAGCTTTCTTT.

This chain links TRBV12-3 or TRBV12-4 with TRBJ1-2, with D unresolved. This CDR3 has 12 amino acids. Trimming removed 1 base from V and 8 bases from J, with 8 bases in between. The CDR3 spells CASSLGAQGYTF. CDR3 DNA sequence: TGTGCCAGCAGTTTAGGGGCGCAGGGCTACACCTTC.

V and J are TRBV27 and TRBJ1-1; D may be TRBD1 (5 bases). Trimming pared 2 bases from V and 7 bases from J, leaving 11 bases between. Germline V gene sequence: CDR1 MNHEY, CDR2 SMNVEV (reference sequence). This CDR3 has 13 residues. The CDR3 loop is CASSLPGGFEAFF. DNA of the CDR3: TGTGCCAGCAGTTTACCCGGGGGGTTTGAAGCTTTCTTT.

This clone was recorded only once. This chain links TRBV6-5 with TRBJ1-1; D may be TRBD1 (5 bases). Germline CDR1 and CDR2: MNHEY and SVGAGI. This CDR3 comprises 12 residues. Trimming cost V 7 bases and J 7 bases, with 13 bases left between them. This CDR3 is CASISPGREAFF. CDR3 sequence (DNA): TGTGCCAGCATTTCACCGGGGCGTGAAGCTTTCTTT.

This clone was recorded once. The chain joins TRBV4-2 to TRBJ2-7; a possible D gene is TRBD1 (5 bases). Germline values: CDR1 LGHNA, CDR2 YNFKEQ. V lost 4 bases and J 5 bases, leaving 18 bases between the germline ends. This CDR3 has 15 amino acids. CDR3: CASSPLQAGIHEQYF. In nucleotides, the CDR3 is TGTGCCAGCAGCCCCCTTCAGGCAGGGATCCACGAGCAGTACTTC.

The CDR3 sequence: CASSLKGAREKLFF. As DNA, the CDR3 is TGTGCCAGCAGTTTAAAAGGGGCTAGGGAAAAACTGTTTTTT. The chain employs TRBV27 and TRBJ1-4; the D gene is possibly TRBD1 (5 bases). The CDR3 runs to 14 residues. V lost 2 bases and J 8 bases, leaving 12 bases between the germline ends. CDR1 and CDR2 from the germline V gene are MNHEY and SMNVEV (reference sequence).

This chain connects TRBV28 to TRBJ2-5; D unresolved. Trimming shortened V by 6 bases and J by 4 bases, and 18 bases separated the two germline ends. CDR3 size: 15 residues. Germline CDR1 reads MDHEN; CDR2 reads SYDVKM. This CDR3 is CASRSSGLPRETQYF. Here the CDR3 DNA reads TGTGCCAGCAGGTCTTCTGGCCTTCCTCGAGAGACCCAGTACTTC. The whole variable domain, filled in from reference TRBV28 and TRBJ2-5, reads DVKVTQSSRYLVKRTGEKVFLECVQDMDHENMFWYRQDPGLGLRLIYFSYDVKMKEKGDIPEGYSVSREKKERFSLILESASTNQTSMYLCASRSSGLPRETQYFGPGTRLLVL.

The chain employs TRBV28 and TRBJ1-3; 9 bases agree with TRBD1. The V segment lost 6 bases and the J segment 0 bases; nucleotides outside the gene matches: 6. Germline V lookup: CDR1 MDHEN, CDR2 SYDVKM. The CDR3 runs 16 residues. The CDR3 DNA follows: TGTGCCAGCAGCGGGGACAGGGAAAGCTCTGGAAACACCATATATTTT. Translation: CASSGDRESSGNTIYF.

In its sample, this clone was seen once. The chain employs TRBV7-9 and TRBJ1-5; D gene ambiguous. The CDR3 totals 12 residues. Deletions cut 4 bases from V and 9 bases from J, with 10 bases between. Germline CDR1 SEHNR, CDR2 FQNEAQ (reference sequence). The CDR3 here is CASSSTEWPQHF. CDR3 nucleotide sequence: TGTGCCAGCAGCTCGACGGAGTGGCCCCAGCATTTT.

The V call is TRBV7-6, the J call TRBJ2-7; tentatively, D is TRBD2 (5 bases). The CDR3 loop spans 15 amino acids. Germline V gives CDR1 SGHVS, CDR2 FNYEAQ. Trimming shortened V by 1 base and J by 1 base, and 11 bases separated the two germline ends. The CDR3 spells CASSLEQEASYEQYF. The CDR3 DNA sequence: TGTGCCAGCAGCTTAGAGCAGGAGGCTTCCTACGAGCAGTACTTC.

The rearrangement uses TRBV15 and TRBJ1-4, with TRBD1 matching 9 bases. The CDR3 extends over 16 amino acids. Trimming at V came to 3 bases and at J to 8 bases, leaving 10 bases not matched to a gene. CDR1 is LNHNV, CDR2 YYDKDF, per germline (reference sequence). The CDR3 spells CATSRRTGAGGEKLFF. In nucleotides, the CDR3 is TGTGCCACCAGCAGGCGGACAGGGGCGGGGGGCGAAAAACTGTTTTTT.

This chain links TRBV3-1 (or the pseudogene TRBV3-2) with TRBJ2-5; D uncertain. The germline V gene has CDR1 LGHDT and CDR2 YNNKEL (reference sequence). The CDR3 covers 14 residues. The V end was cut by 0 bases, the J end by 1 base, with 6 bases between. DNA of the CDR3: TGTGCCAGCAGCCAAGAGAATGGCCAAGAGACCCAGTACTTC. It specifies CASSQENGQETQYF.

V and J are TRBV3-1 (or the pseudogene TRBV3-2) and TRBJ1-4; D not certain. This CDR3 comprises 16 residues. Germline V gene data show CDR1 as LGHDT and CDR2 as YNNKEL (reference sequence). V gave up 0 bases and J gave up 8 bases, with 16 bases separating them. CDR3 loop: CASSQEYGPLPEKLFF. For the CDR3, the DNA is TGTGCCAGCAGCCAAGAATACGGGCCCCTACCCGAAAAACTGTTTTTT.

The CDR3 spells CASLGRENIQYF. For the CDR3, the DNA is TGTGCCAGCCTAGGGAGGGAAAACATTCAGTACTTC. V is TRBV27 and J is TRBJ2-4, with 7 bases aligning to TRBD2. Trimming took 8 bases from V and 5 from J; bases not matched to a gene: 3. This CDR3 comprises 12 residues. Germline CDR1 reads MNHEY; CDR2 reads SMNVEV (reference sequence).

The chain couples TRBV5-4 to TRBJ2-3; D gene ambiguous. This CDR3 spans 12 amino acids. The V end lost 4 bases, the J end lost 0 bases, and 3 bases lay between the germline ends. Per germline, CDR1 SGHNT and CDR2 YYREEE (reference sequence). CDR3 sequence reads: CASSPSTDTQYF. The CDR3 nucleotides read TGTGCCAGCAGCCCGAGCACAGATACGCAGTATTTT.

This clone showed up many times. The chain recombines TRBV6-4 with TRBJ1-6; 9 bases line up with TRBD1. This CDR3 is built from 14 residues. Germline lookup yields CDR1 MRHNA and CDR2 SNTAGT. V lost 3 bases, J lost 6 bases, and 0 bases stayed unmatched. The CDR3 region has the DNA TGTGCCAGCAGTGAGGGACAGGGTAATTCACCCCTCCACTTT. Amino acids: CASSEGQGNSPLHF.

The chain combines TRBV11-2 with TRBJ2-5; TRBD2 matches at 9 bases. V shed 5 bases, J shed 4 bases, and the junction held 8 bases outside the gene matches. Germline V lookup: CDR1 SGHAT, CDR2 FQNNGV. CDR3 size: 15 residues. This CDR3 is CASSVRSGGGETQYF. In DNA, the CDR3 is TGTGCCAGCAGCGTACGTAGCGGGGGAGGAGAGACCCAGTACTTC. Looking up the rest from reference TRBV11-2 and TRBJ2-5 gives the full variable domain: EAGVAQSPRYKIIEKRQSVAFWCNPISGHATLYWYQQILGQGPKLLIQFQNNGVVDDSQLPKDRFSAERLKGVDSTLKIQPAKLEDSAVYLCASSVRSGGGETQYFGPGTRLLVL.

V is TRBV28 and J is TRBJ2-7; 7 nucleotides line up with TRBD1. V was pared by 6 bases and J by 7 bases, with 9 bases of the junction left unmatched. The CDR3 spans 13 residues. Germline CDR1 is MDHEN and CDR2 is SYDVKM. CDR3 region: CASSPNRGREQYF. The CDR3 DNA follows: TGTGCCAGCAGCCCGAACAGGGGCCGGGAGCAGTACTTC.

V usage is TRBV25-1 and J usage is TRBJ2-5, with TRBD2 matching over 10 bases. V dropped 3 bases and J dropped 5; count of bases not matched to a gene: 9. Germline V gene sequence: CDR1 MGHDK, CDR2 SYGVNS. The CDR3 loop spans 16 amino acids. CDR3 sequence reads: CASSELSSGSEETQYF. The CDR3 bases are TGTGCCAGCAGTGAGCTATCTAGCGGGAGTGAGGAGACCCAGTACTTC.

The rearrangement joins TRBV29-1 to TRBJ1-1; D may be TRBD1 (5 bases). Germline V gene lookup returns CDR1 SQVTM and CDR2 ANQGSEA. Trimming left V 4 bases short and J 0 bases short, with 9 bases between. The CDR3 has 13 amino acids. In nucleotides, the CDR3 is TGCAGCGTTGGCCCGGGGCTGAACACTGAAGCTTTCTTT. Amino acids: CSVGPGLNTEAFF.

This sequence joins TRBV19 and TRBJ2-5; D perhaps matches TRBD2 (5 bases). This CDR3 is built from 17 residues. CDR1 LNHDA and CDR2 SQIVND come from the germline V gene (reference sequence). V was pared by 2 bases and J by 1 base, with 17 bases between. CDR3 DNA: TGTGCCAGTAGTATAAGCCCACCGGGAAGTTTCCAAGAGACCCAGTACTTC. It translates to CASSISPPGSFQETQYF. The full variable domain, rest sourced from reference TRBV19 and TRBJ2-5, is DGGITQSPKYLFRKEGQNVTLSCEQNLNHDAMYWYRQDPGQGLRLIYYSQIVNDFQKGDIAEGYSVSREKKESFPLTVTSAQKNPTAFYLCASSISPPGSFQETQYFGPGTRLLVL.

The rearrangement joins TRBV27 to TRBJ1-1, with D possibly matching TRBD1 (6 bases). This CDR3 has 15 residues. From germline, CDR1 is MNHEY and CDR2 SMNVEV (reference sequence). Trimming cost V 5 bases and J 4 bases, with 17 bases left between them. The CDR3 DNA reads TGTGCCAGCAGTCCACGGGGGGGCGCGACCACTGAAGCTTTCTTT. It yields the protein CASSPRGGATTEAFF.

The rearrangement links TRBV5-4 to TRBJ2-7; 8 bases agree with TRBD2. V shed 4 bases and J 3 bases; nucleotides not matched to a gene: 12. From germline, CDR1 is SGHNT and CDR2 YYREEE (reference sequence). CDR3 length equals 16 residues. The CDR3 coding sequence is TGTGCCAGCAGCCGGGGGGGGACCACAGGGCTCTACGAGCAGTACTTC. It encodes CASSRGGTTGLYEQYF.

The chain is built from TRBV6-4 and TRBJ2-3; D possibly matches TRBD1 or TRBD2 (6 bases each). Trimming shortened V by 5 bases and J by 4 bases, and 13 bases separated the two germline ends. Germline lookup yields CDR1 MRHNA and CDR2 SNTAGT. The CDR3 loop spans 14 amino acids. In nucleotides, the CDR3 is TGTGCCAGCAGTCCGGGGGCAATTTCAGATACGCAGTATTTT. It yields the protein CASSPGAISDTQYF.

This chain joins TRBV4-1 and TRBJ1-5, with TRBD1 matching over 8 bases. Germline values: CDR1 MGHRA, CDR2 YSYEKL. The CDR3 covers 16 residues. V shed 3 bases and J 6 bases; nucleotides not matched to a gene: 10. In DNA, the CDR3 is TGCGCCAGCAGCCAGTTTCCCAGGGGGCGAGGTCAGCCCCAGCATTTT. This encodes CASSQFPRGRGQPQHF.

This chain uses TRBV5-4 with TRBJ2-1; TRBD2 might be the D (5 bases). With 4 bases removed from V and 6 bases from J, the gap between germline ends came to 17 bases. The CDR3 consists of 15 residues. Per the germline V gene, CDR1 is SGHNT and CDR2 is YYREEE (reference sequence). CDR3 residues: CASSGAGTLRNEQFF. The CDR3 bases are TGTGCCAGCAGCGGTGCGGGTACCCTACGCAATGAGCAGTTCTTC.

Only one count was recorded for this clone. The chain links TRBV10-3 to TRBJ2-7; no definite D call. This CDR3 has 13 amino acids. Trimming cost V 7 bases and J 0 bases, with 10 bases left between them. Germline V gene data show CDR1 as ENHRY and CDR2 as SYGVKD. This chain's CDR3 is CAIIVVSSYEQYF. The CDR3, as DNA: TGTGCCATCATAGTAGTCAGCTCCTACGAGCAGTACTTC.